Listed below are T cell receptor beta chains from one sample, sequenced in a study of blood T cells in healthy people across ages. TCRdb called the 5' RACE reads again in MiXCR, with one record for every CDR3 protein. The table has more than 1.4 million distinct CDR3 sequences, roughly 40% seen once. The sample comprised blood. The receptors originated from a young woman in good health. The CDR3 runs from the conserved cysteine through the conserved F or W. A D gene is named only where the DNA matches it firmly. Not all rows give a size; the values are once, few, many and, for expanded clones, a class.

J gene | clone size | D gene | V gene | CDR3 protein | CDR3 DNA
TRBJ2-1 | - | - | TRBV29-1 | CSVGGVTYNEQFF | TGCAGCGTAGGTGGGGTCACCTACAATGAGCAGTTCTTC
TRBJ2-3 | - | - | TRBV21-1 | CASSIPSGDSTDTQYF | TGTGCCAGCAGCATCCCCAGCGGAGATAGCACAGATACGCAGTATTTT
TRBJ1-5 | - | - | TRBV3-1 | CAGSSLGLAGAYQETQHF | TGTGCCGGCAGCAGTTTAGGACTAGCGGGGGCCTACCAAGAGACCCAGCATTTT
TRBJ1-3 | - | - | TRBV12-3/TRBV12-4 | CASSSRRSGAKGNTIYF | TGTGCCAGCAGTTCCAGGCGGTCGGGGGCGAAAGGAAACACCATATATTTT
TRBJ2-5 | few | - | TRBV20-1 | CSARAGGGVKKETQYF | TGCAGTGCTAGAGCCGGAGGGGGCGTAAAAAAAGAGACCCAGTACTTC
TRBJ2-5 | - | TRBD1 | TRBV5-1 | CASSSGQVIYNEQYF | TGCGCCAGCAGCTCGGGACAGGTGATCTACAATGAGCAGTACTTC
TRBJ2-3 | - | TRBD1 | TRBV9 | CASTIDSGDRGYDTQYF | TGTGCCAGCACCATCGATTCCGGGGACAGGGGCTACGATACGCAGTATTTT
TRBJ2-2 | once | - | TRBV4-1 | CASSQVRENTGELFF | TGCGCCAGCAGCCAAGTAAGAGAGAACACCGGGGAGCTGTTTTTT
TRBJ2-3 | many | - | TRBV4-1 | CASSQAGALTDTQYF | TGCGCCAGCAGCCAAGCAGGGGCGCTTACAGATACGCAGTATTTT
TRBJ2-1 | - | TRBD2 | TRBV20-1 | CSARSSGGGVANEQFF | TGCAGTGCTAGGTCTAGCGGGGGGGGGGTGGCGAATGAGCAGTTCTTC
TRBJ2-3 | - | - | TRBV20-1 | CSTRKGAVHTDTQYF | TGCAGTACTAGGAAGGGTGCGGTTCACACAGATACGCAGTATTTT
TRBJ1-1 | once | - | TRBV6-5 | CASSYSPGTTMNTEAFF | TGTGCCAGCAGTTACTCACCAGGGACCACAATGAACACTGAAGCTTTCTTT
TRBJ2-4 | - | - | TRBV6-6 | CASSVVPGDIQYF | TGTGCCAGCAGTGTCGTGCCTGGGGACATTCAGTACTTC
TRBJ2-1 | - | TRBD2 | TRBV5-1 | CASSLQTSGYNKQFF | TGCGCCAGCAGCTTGCAGACTAGCGGGTACAATAAGCAGTTCTTC
TRBJ1-2 | - | TRBD1 | TRBV15 | CATSRVGDRGRALPPGGYTF | TGTGCCACCAGCAGAGTTGGGGACAGGGGACGGGCCCTTCCCCCTGGTGGCTACACCTTC
TRBJ2-1 | few | - | TRBV7-9 | CASSQGSGGEQFF | TGTGCCAGCAGCCAGGGAAGTGGGGGTGAGCAGTTCTTC
TRBJ2-1 | few | - | TRBV24-1 | CATSVAGLNEQFF | TGTGCCACCAGTGTCGCGGGGCTCAATGAGCAGTTCTTC
TRBJ2-7 | - | - | TRBV29-1 | CSVAAWDSSSYEQYF | TGCAGCGTTGCAGCCTGGGACTCGAGCTCCTACGAGCAGTACTTC
TRBJ2-2 | - | - | TRBV11-2 | CASSLISATSIAGELFF | TGTGCCAGCAGCTTAATCTCGGCAACTAGTATAGCCGGGGAGCTGTTTTTT
TRBJ1-1 | many | - | TRBV5-5 | CASSLEHPRNTEAFF | TGTGCCAGCAGCTTGGAACACCCCCGGAACACTGAAGCTTTCTTT
TRBJ2-2 | - | TRBD2 | TRBV12-3/TRBV12-4 | CASSPALAGDGRLFF | TGTGCCAGCAGTCCCGCGCTAGCGGGAGATGGTCGGCTGTTTTTT
TRBJ2-3 | few | TRBD1 | TRBV12-3/TRBV12-4 | CASSPRTGLTDTQYF | TGTGCCAGCAGCCCTAGGACAGGGTTGACAGATACGCAGTATTTT
TRBJ2-7 | few | - | TRBV10-3 | CATRLRQASYEQYF | TGTGCCACTCGCCTCCGACAGGCCTCCTACGAGCAGTACTTC
TRBJ2-1 | - | TRBD2 | TRBV10-3 | CAVRTGLAGALNEQFF | TGTGCCGTCCGAACCGGACTAGCGGGAGCCCTGAATGAGCAGTTCTTC
TRBJ1-5 | - | - | TRBV20-1 | CSARIQAGANQPQHF | TGCAGTGCTAGGATTCAGGCAGGGGCCAATCAGCCCCAGCATTTT
TRBJ1-2 | - | - | TRBV6-5 | CASSWARTNYGYTF | TGTGCCAGCAGTTGGGCACGAACTAACTATGGCTACACCTTC
TRBJ2-1 | - | TRBD1 | TRBV25-1 | CASSEVGQGVDNEQFF | TGTGCCAGCAGTGAGGTCGGTCAGGGGGTGGACAATGAGCAGTTCTTC
TRBJ2-5 | - | TRBD2 | TRBV13 | CASSPPGLAGAETQYF | TGTGCCAGCAGCCCCCCGGGACTAGCGGGGGCAGAGACCCAGTACTTC
TRBJ2-5 | - | - | TRBV19 | CARSLTGQETQYF | TGTGCCAGGAGTCTAACAGGTCAAGAGACCCAGTACTTC
TRBJ2-7 | - | - | TRBV6-6 | CASLQGLSYEQYF | TGTGCCAGCCTCCAAGGCCTCTCCTACGAGCAGTACTTC
TRBJ2-3 | few | - | TRBV3-1 | CASSRWSGYTDTQYF | TGTGCCAGCAGCCGGTGGAGCGGCTACACAGATACGCAGTATTTT
TRBJ1-5 | - | - | TRBV2 | CASSVREGYQPQHF | TGTGCCAGCAGTGTCCGGGAGGGGTATCAGCCCCAGCATTTT
TRBJ1-5 | once | - | TRBV4-2 | CASIQGEGPQHF | TGTGCCAGCATCCAAGGCGAGGGTCCCCAGCATTTT
TRBJ1-4 | - | - | TRBV4-2 | CASSPWGATNEKLFF | TGTGCCAGCAGCCCTTGGGGTGCAACTAATGAAAAACTGTTTTTT
TRBJ2-7 | - | - | TRBV5-4 | CASSLDRGRGYEQYF | TGTGCCAGCAGCTTGGACCGAGGCAGGGGTTACGAGCAGTACTTC
TRBJ1-6 | - | - | TRBV27 | CASSFEALGSPLHF | TGTGCCAGCAGTTTTGAGGCCTTGGGTTCACCCCTCCACTTT